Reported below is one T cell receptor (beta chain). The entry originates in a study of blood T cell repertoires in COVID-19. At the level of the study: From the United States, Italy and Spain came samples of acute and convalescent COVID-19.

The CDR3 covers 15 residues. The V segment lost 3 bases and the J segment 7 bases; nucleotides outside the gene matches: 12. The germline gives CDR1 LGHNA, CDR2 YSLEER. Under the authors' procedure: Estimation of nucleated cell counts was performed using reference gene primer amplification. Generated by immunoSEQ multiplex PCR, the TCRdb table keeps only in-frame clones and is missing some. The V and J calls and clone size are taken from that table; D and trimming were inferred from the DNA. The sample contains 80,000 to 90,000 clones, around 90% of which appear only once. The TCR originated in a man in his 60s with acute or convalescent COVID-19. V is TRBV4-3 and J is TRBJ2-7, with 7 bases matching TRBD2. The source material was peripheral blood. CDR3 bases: TGCGCCAGCAGCCAGGAAGGCCGGGACTACGAAGAGCAGTACTTC. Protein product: CASSQEGRDYEEQYF.